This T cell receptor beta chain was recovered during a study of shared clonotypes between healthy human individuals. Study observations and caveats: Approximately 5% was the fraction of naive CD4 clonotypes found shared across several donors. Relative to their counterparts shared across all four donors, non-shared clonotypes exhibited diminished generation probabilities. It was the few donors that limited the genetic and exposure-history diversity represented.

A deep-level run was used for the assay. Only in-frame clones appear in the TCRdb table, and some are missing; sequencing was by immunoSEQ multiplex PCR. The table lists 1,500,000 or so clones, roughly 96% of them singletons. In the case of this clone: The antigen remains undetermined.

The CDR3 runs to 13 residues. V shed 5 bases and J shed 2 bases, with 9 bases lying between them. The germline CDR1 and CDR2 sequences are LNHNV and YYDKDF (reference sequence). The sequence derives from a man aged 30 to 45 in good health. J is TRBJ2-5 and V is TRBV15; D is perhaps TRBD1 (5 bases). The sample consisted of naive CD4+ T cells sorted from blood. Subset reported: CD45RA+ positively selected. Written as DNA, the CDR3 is TGTGCCACCAGCTACGGACAACAAGAGACCCAGTACTTC. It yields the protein CATSYGQQETQYF.